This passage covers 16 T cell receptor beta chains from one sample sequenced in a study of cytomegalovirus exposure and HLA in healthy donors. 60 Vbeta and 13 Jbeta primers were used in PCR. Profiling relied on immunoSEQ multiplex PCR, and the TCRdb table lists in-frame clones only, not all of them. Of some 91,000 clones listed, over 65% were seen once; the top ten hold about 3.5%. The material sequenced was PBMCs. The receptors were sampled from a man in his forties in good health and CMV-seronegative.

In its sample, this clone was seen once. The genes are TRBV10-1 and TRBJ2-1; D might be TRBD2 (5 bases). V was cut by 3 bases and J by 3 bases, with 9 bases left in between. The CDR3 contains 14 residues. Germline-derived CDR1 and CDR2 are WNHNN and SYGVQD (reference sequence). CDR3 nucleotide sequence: TGCGCCAGCAGTGATGGGAGAGACTACAATGAGCAGTTCTTC. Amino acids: CASSDGRDYNEQFF.

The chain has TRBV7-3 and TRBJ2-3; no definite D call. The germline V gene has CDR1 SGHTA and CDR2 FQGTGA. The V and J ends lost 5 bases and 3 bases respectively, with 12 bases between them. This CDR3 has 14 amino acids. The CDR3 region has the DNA TGTGCCAGCAGCACTTTAGCCGGGACAGATACGCAGTATTTT. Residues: CASSTLAGTDTQYF.

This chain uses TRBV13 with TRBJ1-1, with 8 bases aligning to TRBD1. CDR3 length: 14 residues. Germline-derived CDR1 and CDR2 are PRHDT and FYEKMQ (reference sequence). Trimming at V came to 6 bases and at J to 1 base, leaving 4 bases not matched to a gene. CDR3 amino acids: CASSPQGGNTEAFF. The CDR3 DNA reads TGTGCCAGCAGTCCACAGGGGGGGAACACTGAAGCTTTCTTT.

DNA of the CDR3: TGTGCCAGCACCCGGACAGGGGGGATGAACACTGAAGCTTTCTTT. Translation: CASTRTGGMNTEAFF. This sequence joins TRBV6-4 and TRBJ1-1, with 10 bases aligning to TRBD1. The CDR3 covers 15 residues. Germline V gene data show CDR1 as MRHNA and CDR2 as SNTAGT. V gave up 7 bases and J gave up 0 bases; unmatched junction bases: 5.

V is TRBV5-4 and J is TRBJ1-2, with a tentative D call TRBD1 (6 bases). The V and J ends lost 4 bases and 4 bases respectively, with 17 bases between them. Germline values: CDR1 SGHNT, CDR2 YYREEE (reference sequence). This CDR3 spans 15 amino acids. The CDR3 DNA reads TGTGCCAGCAGCGCGCCGACAGGAGGATCCTATGGCTACACCTTC. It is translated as CASSAPTGGSYGYTF. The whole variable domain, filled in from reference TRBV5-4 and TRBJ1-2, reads ETGVTQSPTHLIKTRGQQVTLRCSSQSGHNTVSWYQQALGQGPQFIFQYYREEENGRGNFPPRFSGLQFPNYSSELNVNALELDDSALYLCASSAPTGGSYGYTFGSGTRLTVV.

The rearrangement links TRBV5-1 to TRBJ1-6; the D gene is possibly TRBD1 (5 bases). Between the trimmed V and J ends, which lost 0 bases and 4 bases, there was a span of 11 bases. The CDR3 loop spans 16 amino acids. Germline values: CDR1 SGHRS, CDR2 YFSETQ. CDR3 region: CASSLEGDSYNSPLHF. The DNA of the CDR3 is TGCGCCAGCAGCTTGGAAGGAGACAGTTATAATTCACCCCTCCACTTT.

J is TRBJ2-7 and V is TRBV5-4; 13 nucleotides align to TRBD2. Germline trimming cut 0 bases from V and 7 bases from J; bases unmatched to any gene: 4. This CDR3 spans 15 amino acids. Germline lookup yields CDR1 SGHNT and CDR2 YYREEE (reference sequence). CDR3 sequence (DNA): TGTGCCAGCAGCTTGGGGACTAGCGGGAGAGGTGAGCAGTACTTC. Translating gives CASSLGTSGRGEQYF.

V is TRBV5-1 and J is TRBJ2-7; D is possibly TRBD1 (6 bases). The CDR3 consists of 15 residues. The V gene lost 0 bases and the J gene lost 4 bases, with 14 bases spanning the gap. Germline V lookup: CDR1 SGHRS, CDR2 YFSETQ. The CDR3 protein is CASSLEGGPPYEQYF. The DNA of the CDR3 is TGCGCCAGCAGCTTGGAAGGGGGACCCCCGTACGAGCAGTACTTC.

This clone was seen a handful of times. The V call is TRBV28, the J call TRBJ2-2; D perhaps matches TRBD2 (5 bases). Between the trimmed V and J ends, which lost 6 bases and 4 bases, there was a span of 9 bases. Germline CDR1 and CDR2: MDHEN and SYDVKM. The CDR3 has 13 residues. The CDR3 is CASSPRGTGELFF. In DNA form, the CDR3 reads TGTGCCAGCAGCCCCCGGGGCACCGGGGAGCTGTTTTTT.

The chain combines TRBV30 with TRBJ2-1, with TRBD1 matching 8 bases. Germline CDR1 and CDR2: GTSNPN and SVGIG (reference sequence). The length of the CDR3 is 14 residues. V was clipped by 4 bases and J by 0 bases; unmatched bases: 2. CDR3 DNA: TGTGCCTGGACCACAGGGGGCTCCTACAATGAGCAGTTCTTC. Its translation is CAWTTGGSYNEQFF. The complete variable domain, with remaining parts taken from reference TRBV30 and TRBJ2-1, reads SQTIHQWPATLVQPVGSPLSLECTVEGTSNPNLYWYRQAAGRGLQLLFYSVGIGQISSEVPQNLSASRPQDRQFILSSKKLLLSDSGFYLCAWTTGGSYNEQFFGPGTRLTVL.

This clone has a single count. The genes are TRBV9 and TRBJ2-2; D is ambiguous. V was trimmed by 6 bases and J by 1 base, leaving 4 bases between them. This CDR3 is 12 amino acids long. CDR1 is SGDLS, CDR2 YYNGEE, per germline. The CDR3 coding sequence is TGTGCCAGCACCATGAACACCGGGGAGCTGTTTTTT. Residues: CASTMNTGELFF.

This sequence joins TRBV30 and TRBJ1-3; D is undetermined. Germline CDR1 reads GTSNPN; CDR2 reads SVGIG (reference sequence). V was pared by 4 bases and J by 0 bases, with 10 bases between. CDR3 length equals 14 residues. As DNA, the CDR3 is TGTGCCTGGACCACCGGAGGCTCTGGAAACACCATATATTTT. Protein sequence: CAWTTGGSGNTIYF.

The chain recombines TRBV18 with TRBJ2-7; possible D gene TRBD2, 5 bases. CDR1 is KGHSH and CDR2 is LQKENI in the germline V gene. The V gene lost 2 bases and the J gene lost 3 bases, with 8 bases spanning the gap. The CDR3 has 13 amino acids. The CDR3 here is CASSPGRNYEQYF. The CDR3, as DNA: TGTGCCAGCTCACCAGGGAGAAACTACGAGCAGTACTTC. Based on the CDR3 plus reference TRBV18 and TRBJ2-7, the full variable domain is NAGVMQNPRHLVRRRGQEARLRCSPMKGHSHVYWYRQLPEEGLKFMVYLQKENIIDESGMPKERFSAEFPKEGPSILRIQQVVRGDSAAYFCASSPGRNYEQYFGPGTRLTVT.

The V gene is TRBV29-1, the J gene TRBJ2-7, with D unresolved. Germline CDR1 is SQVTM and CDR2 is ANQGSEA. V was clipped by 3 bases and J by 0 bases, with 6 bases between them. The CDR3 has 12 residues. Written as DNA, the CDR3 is TGCAGCGTTGATATTAGCTCCTACGAGCAGTACTTC. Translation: CSVDISSYEQYF.

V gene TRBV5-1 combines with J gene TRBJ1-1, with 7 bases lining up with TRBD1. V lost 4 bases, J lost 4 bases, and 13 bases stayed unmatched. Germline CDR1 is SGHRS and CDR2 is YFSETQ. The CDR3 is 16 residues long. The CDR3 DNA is TGCGCCAGCAGCCATACAGGGGCGGCTGGAGGCACTGAAGCTTTCTTT. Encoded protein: CASSHTGAAGGTEAFF.

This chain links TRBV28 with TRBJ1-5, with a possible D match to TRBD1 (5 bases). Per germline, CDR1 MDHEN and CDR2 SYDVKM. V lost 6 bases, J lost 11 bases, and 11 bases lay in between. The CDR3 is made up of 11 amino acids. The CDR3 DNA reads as TGTGCCAGCAGCACGGACAAGACCCAGCATTTT. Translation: CASSTDKTQHF. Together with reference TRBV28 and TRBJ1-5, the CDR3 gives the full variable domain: DVKVTQSSRYLVKRTGEKVFLECVQDMDHENMFWYRQDPGLGLRLIYFSYDVKMKEKGDIPEGYSVSREKKERFSLILESASTNQTSMYLCASSTDKTQHFGDGTRLSIL.